Shown below are 28 T cell receptor beta chains from a single sample sequenced in a study of cytomegalovirus exposure and HLA in healthy donors. 60 Vbeta and 13 Jbeta primers were used in PCR. Clones were sequenced by immunoSEQ multiplex PCR, and TCRdb holds only the in-frame ones, with some missing. The sample lists 95,000 to 150,000 clones, roughly 80% occurring once. Sequencing used PBMCs. The receptors were gathered from a young man in good health and CMV-seronegative.

With respect to this clone: One end of the junction does not line up with germline, which may come from a read error. Other DNA sequences in the same sample also yield this CDR3. The V call is TRBV5-4, the J call TRBJ1-2, with 7 bases identical to TRBD1. The CDR3 is made up of 16 amino acids. Germline CDR1 reads SGHNT; CDR2 reads YYREEE (reference sequence). The CDR3 DNA follows: TGCGCCAGCAGCTTGGGGGGCACGGACAGGACGGCTGGCTACACCTTC. The encoded protein is CASSLGGTDRTAGYTF.

A single count supports this clone. The chain uses TRBV9 and TRBJ1-6, with a possible D match to TRBD1 (5 bases). V shed 2 bases and J shed 8 bases, with 17 bases lying between them. CDR1 SGDLS and CDR2 YYNGEE come from the germline V gene. The CDR3 spans 16 residues. The CDR3 loop is CASSVDSLSSYSPLHF. As DNA, the CDR3 is TGTGCCAGCAGCGTCGACAGCCTTTCAAGTTATTCACCCCTCCACTTT.

The CDR3 region is CASSPLDRADGYTF. The CDR3 bases are TGTGCCAGCAGTCCATTAGACAGGGCGGATGGCTACACCTTC. The chain couples TRBV6-5 to TRBJ1-2; 7 positions match TRBD1. The J segment lost 6 bases and the V segment lost 5 bases, leaving 9 bases of the junction unmatched. CDR1 and CDR2 from the germline V gene are MNHEY and SVGAGI. The length of the CDR3 is 14 residues.

The chain links TRBV5-1 to TRBJ2-3; perhaps TRBD2 as D (6 bases). Germline V gene sequence: CDR1 SGHRS, CDR2 YFSETQ. CDR3 length equals 15 residues. Trimming shortened V by 0 bases and J by 0 bases, and 8 bases separated the two germline ends. The CDR3 loop reads CASSLVGRSTDTQYF. The CDR3 DNA reads TGCGCCAGCAGCTTGGTGGGGAGGAGCACAGATACGCAGTATTTT.

The chain links TRBV18 to TRBJ1-1; weak D call: TRBD1 (5 bases). This CDR3 has 13 amino acids. The germline V and J ends were trimmed by 2 bases and 3 bases, with 7 bases remaining between them. Per germline, CDR1 KGHSH and CDR2 LQKENI. DNA for the CDR3: TGTGCCAGCTCACCAGGGGCGGACACTGAAGCTTTCTTT. Encoded protein: CASSPGADTEAFF.

J is TRBJ2-5 and V is TRBV2; TRBD2 matches 10 bases. CDR3 size: 16 residues. Germline V CDR1 and CDR2: SNHLY, FYNNEI. The junction had 3 bases not matched to a gene; V was cut back by 1 base and J by 1 base. The CDR3 is CASSEVAGGSQETQYF. The CDR3 bases are TGTGCCAGCAGTGAAGTAGCGGGGGGCTCCCAAGAGACCCAGTACTTC.

The chain links TRBV27 to TRBJ2-1; TRBD1 matches 8 bases. The CDR3 sequence is 15 residues long. The germline V gene has CDR1 MNHEY and CDR2 SMNVEV (reference sequence). V lost 6 bases and J lost 7; bases outside the gene matches: 11. This chain's CDR3 is CASRPRQGLSNEQFF. For the CDR3, the DNA is TGTGCCAGCAGACCCAGACAGGGGTTATCGAATGAGCAGTTCTTC.

The V gene is TRBV7-9, the J gene TRBJ2-5; 9 nucleotides match TRBD2. The CDR3 contains 16 residues. After removal of 5 bases from V and 5 bases from J, the junction contained 12 bases not matched to a gene. Germline V gene sequence: CDR1 SEHNR, CDR2 FQNEAQ (reference sequence). Here the CDR3 reads CASSLPGGGALETQYF. The CDR3, as DNA: TGTGCCAGCAGCCTCCCGGGCGGGGGGGCCTTGGAGACCCAGTACTTC.

The chain couples TRBV19 to TRBJ2-1; D ambiguous. Trimming removed 5 bases at V and 4 bases at J, with 12 bases between. The CDR3 totals 14 residues. Germline values: CDR1 LNHDA, CDR2 SQIVND (reference sequence). CDR3 bases: TGTGCCAGTAGTGCCCTCGGGTCGTACAATGAGCAGTTCTTC. Translating it yields CASSALGSYNEQFF. Complete variable domain (other parts from reference TRBV19 and TRBJ2-1): DGGITQSPKYLFRKEGQNVTLSCEQNLNHDAMYWYRQDPGQGLRLIYYSQIVNDFQKGDIAEGYSVSREKKESFPLTVTSAQKNPTAFYLCASSALGSYNEQFFGPGTRLTVL.

To note about this clone: This same CDR3 is encoded by further DNA sequences in the sample. The chain links TRBV6-1 to TRBJ1-5; D gene uncertain. This CDR3 comprises 15 residues. CDR1 is MNHNS and CDR2 is SASEGT in the germline V gene. V lost 0 bases and J 0 bases, leaving 6 bases between the germline ends. The CDR3 DNA reads as TGTGCCAGCAGTGAAGCGGGCCATAGCAATCAGCCCCAGCATTTT. This encodes CASSEAGHSNQPQHF.

This rearrangement joins TRBV28 to TRBJ2-7; maybe TRBD2 (5 bases). The CDR3 spans 14 residues. Germline V gene data show CDR1 as MDHEN and CDR2 as SYDVKM. Trimming removed 8 bases from V and 2 bases from J, with 16 bases in between. The CDR3 DNA is TGTGCCAGCGAGCAAGGCGGGCTGGCCTACGAGCAGTACTTC. It translates to CASEQGGLAYEQYF.

The chain uses TRBV15 and TRBJ1-1; unclear D gene. This CDR3 is built from 13 residues. Per germline, CDR1 LNHNV and CDR2 YYDKDF (reference sequence). V lost 5 bases, J lost 6 bases, and 13 bases lay in between. The CDR3 reads CATSFPSGSEAFF. CDR3 nucleotides: TGTGCCACCAGCTTTCCTAGCGGGTCTGAAGCTTTCTTT.

About this clone: At one of its ends the junction is not consistent with the germline gene, which may arise from a read error. The sample holds other DNA sequences that translate to the same CDR3. The chain links TRBV18 to TRBJ2-7; D ambiguous. CDR1 and CDR2 from the germline V gene are KGHSH and LQKENI. The CDR3 contains 15 residues. The CDR3 bases are TGTGCCAGTTCACCGCCTGATGGTGGCCCTTACGAGCAGTACTTC. It yields the protein CASSPPDGGPYEQYF. Looking up the rest from reference TRBV18 and TRBJ2-7 gives the full variable domain: NAGVMQNPRHLVRRRGQEARLRCSPMKGHSHVYWYRQLPEEGLKFMVYLQKENIIDESGMPKERFSAEFPKEGPSILRIQQVVRGDSAAYFCASSPPDGGPYEQYFGPGTRLTVT.

The rearrangement uses TRBV5-6 and TRBJ2-7, with D perhaps TRBD1 (6 bases). This CDR3 is built from 11 residues. V gave up 4 bases and J gave up 7 bases, with 9 bases separating them. Germline CDR1 and CDR2: SGHDT and YYEEEE. The CDR3, as DNA: TGTGCCAGCAGCCGGACAGATGAGCAGTACTTC. This sequence encodes CASSRTDEQYF.

This chain uses TRBV10-1 with TRBJ2-7, with D possibly TRBD2 on 6 matching bases. Deletions cut 6 bases from V and 0 bases from J, with 18 bases between. The germline V gene encodes CDR1 WNHNN and CDR2 SYGVQD (reference sequence). The CDR3 runs 16 residues. The CDR3 DNA sequence: TGCGCCAGCAGAAGATTGACTAGTGATAGCTCCTACGAGCAGTACTTC. It is translated as CASRRLTSDSSYEQYF.

This clone was counted once. The chain is built from TRBV28 and TRBJ2-3; possibly TRBD1 for D (6 bases). Looked up from germline, CDR1 is MDHEN and CDR2 is SYDVKM. The germline V and J ends were trimmed by 7 bases and 2 bases, with 13 bases remaining between them. The CDR3 loop spans 14 amino acids. CDR3 coding DNA: TGTGCCAGCAACTCGGACAGAAACACAGATACGCAGTATTTT. It is translated as CASNSDRNTDTQYF.

This clone was seen only a few times. The chain carries TRBV29-1 and TRBJ2-5; 7 bases match TRBD1. The J call is doubtful: the DNA matches TRBJ2-7 better. Germline V lookup: CDR1 SQVTM, CDR2 ANQGSEA. The CDR3 is 12 residues long. As DNA, the CDR3 is TGCAGCGTTAGGTCAGGGGGCTACGAGCAGTACTTC. This codes for CSVRSGGYEQYF.

V gene TRBV7-6 combines with J gene TRBJ2-1, with 14 bases identical to TRBD2. The CDR3 consists of 19 residues. Germline CDR1 and CDR2: SGHVS and FNYEAQ. Unmatched junction bases numbered 15, after V lost 6 bases and J lost 5 bases. CDR3 sequence reads: CASRRLPGLAGASNNEQFF. CDR3 DNA sequence: TGTGCCAGCAGGCGTCTTCCGGGACTAGCGGGGGCCTCAAACAATGAGCAGTTCTTC. Based on the CDR3 plus reference TRBV7-6 and TRBJ2-1, the full variable domain is GAGVSQSPRYKVTKRGQDVALRCDPISGHVSLYWYRQALGQGPEFLTYFNYEAQQDKSGLPNDRFSAERPEGSISTLTIQRTEQRDSAMYRCASRRLPGLAGASNNEQFFGPGTRLTVL.

This clone was counted only a few times. The chain recombines TRBV28 with TRBJ2-4, with D perhaps TRBD1 (6 bases). Germline CDR1 is MDHEN and CDR2 is SYDVKM. There are 17 residues in the CDR3. Trimming pared 4 bases from V and 9 bases from J, leaving 25 bases between. Here the CDR3 DNA reads TGTGCCAGCAGTTCCCGGGACAAGAATAATGCGGTGAGCATTCAGTACTTC. Residues: CASSSRDKNNAVSIQYF. Full variable domain (outside the CDR3, taken from reference TRBV28 and TRBJ2-4): DVKVTQSSRYLVKRTGEKVFLECVQDMDHENMFWYRQDPGLGLRLIYFSYDVKMKEKGDIPEGYSVSREKKERFSLILESASTNQTSMYLCASSSRDKNNAVSIQYFGAGTRLSVL.

The sample holds a few counts of this clone. This chain joins TRBV10-2 and TRBJ2-1; TRBD2 aligns across 7 bases. The CDR3 is 15 amino acids. V lost 8 bases and J lost 4; bases outside the gene matches: 11. Germline assignment: CDR1 WSHSY and CDR2 SAAADI. The CDR3 spells CASGLGGEGYNEQFF. The DNA for the CDR3 is TGCGCCAGCGGTCTCGGCGGGGAGGGATACAATGAGCAGTTCTTC.

J is TRBJ1-1 and V is TRBV18, with TRBD1 matching over 7 bases. J lost 6 bases, V lost 3 bases, and 4 bases had no gene match. This CDR3 has 13 amino acids. The V gene's germline CDR1 is KGHSH and CDR2 LQKENI. CDR3 DNA: TGTGCCAGCTCACCCGACAGGGTGGCTGAAGCTTTCTTT. It encodes CASSPDRVAEAFF.

CDR3 residues: CASSFPGEQYF. In nucleotides, the CDR3 is TGTGCCAGCAGTTTTCCAGGGGAGCAGTACTTC. The chain recombines TRBV28 with TRBJ2-7, with a weak D call TRBD1 (5 bases). The CDR3 totals 11 residues. Trimming pared 3 bases from V and 7 bases from J, leaving 7 bases between. Germline assignment: CDR1 MDHEN and CDR2 SYDVKM.

The chain carries TRBV12-5 and TRBJ1-1; TRBD1 might be the D (5 bases). CDR1 LGHNT and CDR2 FRNRAP come from the germline V gene. The CDR3 is 13 amino acids. Trimming cost V 6 bases and J 6 bases, with 14 bases left between them. CDR3 sequence: CASGYRDSSEAFF. The CDR3 nucleotides read TGTGCTAGTGGATATCGGGACTCTTCTGAAGCTTTCTTT.

Here the CDR3 DNA reads TGTGCCAGCAGTTCCTACTCTGGAAACACCATATATTTT. Its translation is CASSSYSGNTIYF. This chain connects TRBV6-5 to TRBJ1-3, with D hard to call. This CDR3 has 13 residues. Germline V CDR1 and CDR2: MNHEY, SVGAGI. Trimming pared 4 bases from V and 0 bases from J, leaving 4 bases between.

The rearrangement links TRBV5-4 to TRBJ2-5, with 7 bases fitting TRBD2. The CDR3 extends over 14 amino acids. Germline loops: CDR1 SGHNT, CDR2 YYREEE (reference sequence). The junction had 8 bases not matched to a gene; V was cut back by 4 bases and J by 5 bases. CDR3 loop: CASSPGGGFETQYF. CDR3 nucleotides: TGTGCCAGCAGCCCGGGCGGGGGATTCGAGACCCAGTACTTC.

V is TRBV10-3 and J is TRBJ1-2, with D perhaps TRBD1 (5 bases). CDR1 and CDR2 (germline): ENHRY, SYGVKD. Trimming took off 7 bases at V and 8 bases at J, with 26 bases between the two ends. The CDR3 consists of 16 residues. The chain's CDR3 is CAITLDTNRGPGGYTF. The CDR3 DNA reads as TGTGCCATCACCCTGGACACTAATAGGGGCCCAGGGGGCTACACCTTC.

The rearrangement joins TRBV27 to TRBJ2-7; weak D call: TRBD1 (6 bases). CDR3 size: 13 residues. Trimming stripped 6 bases from V and 3 bases from J, with 12 bases between. Per the germline V gene, CDR1 is MNHEY and CDR2 is SMNVEV (reference sequence). Here the CDR3 reads CASRQGLRYEQYF. CDR3 coding DNA: TGTGCCAGCAGGCAGGGGCTCCGCTACGAGCAGTACTTC.

The gene calls are TRBV7-9 and TRBJ2-5, with 8 nucleotides matching TRBD1. V lost 5 bases and J lost 5; bases outside the gene matches: 10. There are 15 residues in the CDR3. CDR1 and CDR2 (germline): SEHNR, FQNEAQ (reference sequence). The CDR3 is CASSTWTGKIETQYF. In DNA, the CDR3 is TGTGCCAGCAGCACGTGGACAGGGAAGATCGAGACCCAGTACTTC.